The TCR beta chain under discussion was sequenced for a study of OX40 agonist ivuxolimab in advanced cancers. The count of this clone is one. The protocol was immunoSEQ multiplex PCR, while the TCRdb copy is restricted to in-frame clones and leaves out a portion. The sample lists about 24,000 clones; 65% to 85% were seen once. Germline lookup yields CDR1 LNHNV and CDR2 YYDKDF (reference sequence). V was pared by 0 bases and J by 2 bases, with 8 bases between. This CDR3 spans 16 amino acids. The source of this sequence is an adult with an advanced solid tumor such as melanoma, head and neck, liver or kidney cancer. Sequenced here: CD4+ or CD8+ T cells sorted from blood, sampled in a trial of the OX40 agonist ivuxolimab. The V gene is TRBV15, the J gene TRBJ2-6, with a tentative D call TRBD1 (6 bases). The chain's CDR3 is CATSRDRDTGANVLTF. CDR3 DNA: TGTGCCACCAGCAGAGACCGGGACACTGGGGCCAACGTCCTGACTTTC. The complete variable domain, with remaining parts taken from reference TRBV15 and TRBJ2-6, reads DAMVIQNPRYQVTQFGKPVTLSCSQTLNHNVMYWYQQKSSQAPKLLFHYYDKDFNNEADTPDNFQSRRPNTSFCFLDIRSPGLGDTAMYLCATSRDRDTGANVLTFGAGSRLTVL.